The following is a TCR beta chain sequence with its context. This specimen belongs to a study of T cells after somatic rescue of genetic block. Sequencing was performed with immunoSEQ multiplex PCR; in TCRdb, only in-frame clones are kept and a portion is missing. The sample contains about 120,000 clones, 75% to 95% of which appear only once. The CDR3 extends over 14 amino acids. The V and J ends lost 4 bases and 7 bases, in that order; junction bases with no gene match: 6. The V gene's germline CDR1 is SGHTA and CDR2 FQGNSA. The sequence was obtained from a woman aged 18 to 35. The sequenced sample consisted of peripheral blood mononuclear cells (PBMCs). The rearrangement uses TRBV7-2 and TRBJ2-5, with 10 bases aligning to TRBD1. This CDR3 reads CASSSDRGLGTQYF. The CDR3 DNA is TGTGCCAGCAGCTCCGACAGGGGGCTGGGGACCCAGTACTTC. The complete variable domain, with remaining parts taken from reference TRBV7-2 and TRBJ2-5, reads GAGVSQSPSNKVTEKGKDVELRCDPISGHTALYWYRQSLGQGLEFLIYFQGNSAPDKSGLPSDRFSAERTGGSVSTLTIQRTQQEDSAVYLCASSSDRGLGTQYFGPGTRLLVL.